These 15 T cell receptor beta chains share one sample of origin, sequenced in a study of T-cell reconstitution after alpha-beta-depleted transplantation in children. Construction of the TCRbeta library involved unique molecular identifiers. A single record per CDR3 protein comes from TCRdb applying MiXCR to the PCR reads. The sample shows hundreds of thousands of distinct CDR3 sequences, roughly 15% of them seen only once. The material sequenced was PBMCs from the stem cell graft donor, taken from the stem cell graft. These receptors all come from a human donor who donated a stem cell graft to a child with acute myeloid leukemia.

This clonotype appeared many times. This chain links TRBV20-1 with TRBJ1-4, with 7 bases fitting TRBD1. CDR1 is DFQATT and CDR2 is SNEGSKA in the germline V gene (reference sequence). J lost 8 bases, V lost 0 bases, and 12 bases had no gene match. The CDR3 has 16 amino acids. The DNA for the CDR3 is TGCAGTGCTAGAGATCCCGGGACAGCGGAGGGGGAAAAACTGTTTTTT. Translated, it gives CSARDPGTAEGEKLFF.

Ten or more counts support this clonotype. V and J are TRBV20-1 and TRBJ1-2; D gene unclear. Germline V CDR1 and CDR2: DFQATT, SNEGSKA (reference sequence). The CDR3 runs 11 residues. V gave up 5 bases and J gave up 8 bases, with 12 bases separating them. The CDR3 here is CSARRTGGYTF. CDR3 coding DNA: TGCAGTGCTCGTAGGACGGGGGGCTACACCTTC.

The chain carries TRBV6-2 or TRBV6-3 and TRBJ2-3; D possibly corresponds to TRBD1 (5 bases). The V and J ends lost 3 bases and 3 bases respectively, with 16 bases between them. The CDR3 length is 16 residues. Germline V gene sequence: CDR1 MNHEY, CDR2 SVGEGT. CDR3 DNA sequence: TGTGCCAGCAGTTATTTGGGGCTTCAAGGAACAGATACGCAGTATTTT. It yields the protein CASSYLGLQGTDTQYF.

This clonotype has a handful of counts. The chain combines TRBV27 with TRBJ2-7; 9 bases are a match to TRBD2. Germline CDR1 and CDR2: MNHEY and SMNVEV (reference sequence). Losses at the gene ends were 3 bases for V and 5 bases for J; bases not matched to a gene: 5. The CDR3 covers 14 residues. The CDR3 spells CASSLRGGDHEQYF. In nucleotides, the CDR3 is TGTGCCAGCAGTTTGCGGGGGGGCGATCACGAGCAGTACTTC.

This clonotype was observed at least ten times. This rearrangement joins TRBV20-1 to TRBJ2-3, with a possible D match to TRBD2 (7 bases). V was cut by 6 bases and J by 6 bases, with 25 bases left in between. In germline, CDR1 is DFQATT, CDR2 SNEGSKA (reference sequence). This CDR3 region has 16 residues. This CDR3 is CSAGTPEGGVLDTQYF. As DNA, the CDR3 is TGCAGTGCAGGAACCCCTGAGGGGGGGGTCTTGGATACGCAGTATTTT.

The table lists this clonotype with many counts. The rearrangement links TRBV20-1 to TRBJ1-5, with TRBD1 matching over 7 bases. The CDR3 is made up of 13 amino acids. With V trimmed by 6 bases and J by 2 bases, 4 bases remained unmatched. Germline CDR1 is DFQATT and CDR2 is SNEGSKA (reference sequence). Here the CDR3 reads CSAGGLRNQPQHF. The CDR3 DNA reads TGCAGTGCAGGGGGCCTTCGCAATCAGCCCCAGCATTTT.

This clonotype was seen only a few times. The chain combines TRBV7-8 with TRBJ2-1, with a weak D call TRBD2 (6 bases). The CDR3 is made up of 17 amino acids. The germline V and J ends were trimmed by 4 bases and 0 bases, with 16 bases remaining between them. The germline V gene encodes CDR1 SGHVS and CDR2 FQNEAQ. The DNA of the CDR3 is TGTGCCAGCAGCTCTCACTCTTCGGGACTCTCCTACAATGAGCAGTTCTTC. Its translation: CASSSHSSGLSYNEQFF.

At least ten counts were recorded for this clonotype. The chain carries TRBV7-2 and TRBJ1-1; D gene ambiguous. The CDR3 is made up of 17 amino acids. V was trimmed by 5 bases and J by 1 base, leaving 20 bases between them. Looked up from germline, CDR1 is SGHTA and CDR2 is FQGNSA. CDR3 in DNA: TGTGCCAGCAGCCCCTTCTTAAGTTCGTCGCAGAACACTGAAGCTTTCTTT. It codes for CASSPFLSSSQNTEAFF.

This clonotype was detected many times. The chain has TRBV20-1 and TRBJ1-2; D is possibly TRBD1 (6 bases). There are 14 residues in the CDR3. Looked up from germline, CDR1 is DFQATT and CDR2 is SNEGSKA (reference sequence). V lost 3 bases to trimming and J lost 5 bases, with 16 bases between them. In DNA form, the CDR3 reads TGCAGTGCTAGCCCGACGGGGGCAGGGTATGGCTACACCTTC. Protein sequence: CSASPTGAGYGYTF.

There are many counts of this clonotype. The gene calls are TRBV20-1 and TRBJ2-5; D is possibly TRBD1 (5 bases). This CDR3 contains 13 residues. Germline V gives CDR1 DFQATT, CDR2 SNEGSKA (reference sequence). V dropped 6 bases and J dropped 4 bases, with 15 bases sitting between them. This CDR3 is CSAKPDTRETQYF. The CDR3 DNA sequence: TGCAGTGCCAAACCGGACACCCGAGAGACCCAGTACTTC.

The chain carries TRBV6-2 or TRBV6-3 and TRBJ2-3; D is unresolved. From germline, CDR1 is MNHEY and CDR2 SVGEGT. The V end was cut by 2 bases, the J end by 6 bases, with 12 bases between. The length of the CDR3 is 14 residues. CDR3 nucleotide sequence: TGTGCCAGCAGTTACCCACCTAGGACCGATACGCAGTATTTT. Protein sequence: CASSYPPRTDTQYF.

CDR3 nucleotides: TGCGCCAGCAGCTCAACAGGGACGGAGACCCAGTACTTC. Amino acid sequence: CASSSTGTETQYF. The J gene is TRBJ2-5, the V gene TRBV5-1, with a tentative D call TRBD1 (6 bases). V dropped 3 bases and J dropped 5 bases, with 11 bases sitting between them. This CDR3 contains 13 residues. Germline values: CDR1 SGHRS, CDR2 YFSETQ.

This clonotype appeared many times. The chain employs TRBV29-1 and TRBJ2-7; TRBD2 aligns across 7 bases. The J segment lost 5 bases and the V segment lost 7 bases, leaving 11 bases of the junction unmatched. The CDR3 is 13 amino acids. CDR1 and CDR2 from the germline V gene are SQVTM and ANQGSEA. The CDR3 sequence is CSASPGGPDEQYF. Here the CDR3 DNA reads TGCAGCGCCTCCCCGGGGGGACCCGACGAGCAGTACTTC.

This clonotype was picked up a small number of times. The rearrangement links TRBV24-1 to TRBJ1-1; TRBD1 matches 7 bases. Germline V gene data show CDR1 as KGHDR and CDR2 as SFDVKD. The CDR3 is 14 residues long. J lost 4 bases, V lost 4 bases, and 5 bases had no gene match. This CDR3 reads CATSDTRGSTEAFF. The CDR3 DNA sequence: TGTGCCACCAGTGACACCAGGGGGAGCACTGAAGCTTTCTTT.

This clonotype was seen at least ten times. The chain uses TRBV10-3 and TRBJ2-7, with D possibly matching TRBD1 (8 bases). This CDR3 comprises 14 residues. Germline CDR1 ENHRY, CDR2 SYGVKD. V was shortened by 4 bases and J by 6 bases, with 16 bases between the two germline ends. In DNA form, the CDR3 reads TGTGCCATCAGTGGGACAGGGCGCGGGGGCGAGCAGTACTTC. Encoded protein: CAISGTGRGGEQYF.